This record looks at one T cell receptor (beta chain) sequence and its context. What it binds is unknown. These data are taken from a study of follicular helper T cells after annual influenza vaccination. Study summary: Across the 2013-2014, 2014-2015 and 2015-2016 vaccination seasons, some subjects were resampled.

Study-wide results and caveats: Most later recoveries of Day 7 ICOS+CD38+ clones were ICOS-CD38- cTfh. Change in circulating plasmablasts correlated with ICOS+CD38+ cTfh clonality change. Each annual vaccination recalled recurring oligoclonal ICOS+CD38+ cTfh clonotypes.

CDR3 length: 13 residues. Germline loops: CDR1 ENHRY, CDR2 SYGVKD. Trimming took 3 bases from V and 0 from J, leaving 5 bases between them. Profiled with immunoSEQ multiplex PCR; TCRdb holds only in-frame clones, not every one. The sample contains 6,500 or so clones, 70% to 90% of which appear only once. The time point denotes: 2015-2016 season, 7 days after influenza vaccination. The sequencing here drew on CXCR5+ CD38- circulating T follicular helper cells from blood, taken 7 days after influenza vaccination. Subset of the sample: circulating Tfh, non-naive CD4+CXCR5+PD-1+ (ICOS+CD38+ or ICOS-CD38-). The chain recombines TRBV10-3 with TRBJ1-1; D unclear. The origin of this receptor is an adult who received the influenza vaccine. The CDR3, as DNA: TGTGCCATCAGTGAAGTTCTGAACACTGAAGCTTTCTTT. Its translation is CAISEVLNTEAFF.